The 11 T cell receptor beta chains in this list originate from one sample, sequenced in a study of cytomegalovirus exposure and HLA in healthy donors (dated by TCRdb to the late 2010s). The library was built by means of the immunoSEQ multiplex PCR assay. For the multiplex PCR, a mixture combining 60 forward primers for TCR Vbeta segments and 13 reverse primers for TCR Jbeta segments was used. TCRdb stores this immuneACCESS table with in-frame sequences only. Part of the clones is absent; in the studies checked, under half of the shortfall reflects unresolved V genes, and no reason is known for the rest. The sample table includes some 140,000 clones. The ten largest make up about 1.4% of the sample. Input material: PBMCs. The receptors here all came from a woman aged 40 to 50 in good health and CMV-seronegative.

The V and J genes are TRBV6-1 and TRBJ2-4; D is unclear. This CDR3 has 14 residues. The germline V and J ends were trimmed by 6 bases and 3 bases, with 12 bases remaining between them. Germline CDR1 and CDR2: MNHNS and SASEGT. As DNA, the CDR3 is TGTGCCAGCAGGTTCATCAGTGGCAAAAACATTCAGTACTTC. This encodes CASRFISGKNIQYF.

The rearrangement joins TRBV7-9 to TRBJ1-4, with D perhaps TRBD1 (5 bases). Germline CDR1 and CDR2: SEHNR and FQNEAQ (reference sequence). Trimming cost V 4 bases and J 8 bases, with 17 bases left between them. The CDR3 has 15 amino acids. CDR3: CASSSRTTSEEKLFF. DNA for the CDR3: TGTGCCAGCAGCTCAAGGACAACATCTGAAGAAAAACTGTTTTTT.

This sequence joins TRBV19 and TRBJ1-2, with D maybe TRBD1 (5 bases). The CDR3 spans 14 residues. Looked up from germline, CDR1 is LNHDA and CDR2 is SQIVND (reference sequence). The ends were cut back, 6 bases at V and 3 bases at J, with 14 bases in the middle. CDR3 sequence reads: CASSRARADYGYTF. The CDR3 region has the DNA TGTGCCAGTAGCCGCGCCAGGGCAGACTATGGCTACACCTTC.

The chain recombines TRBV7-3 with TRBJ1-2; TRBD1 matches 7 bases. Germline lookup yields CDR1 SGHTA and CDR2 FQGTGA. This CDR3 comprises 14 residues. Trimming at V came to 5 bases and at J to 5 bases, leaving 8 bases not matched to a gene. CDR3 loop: CASSNSTGAYGYTF. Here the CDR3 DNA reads TGTGCCAGCAGCAATTCTACAGGGGCTTATGGCTACACCTTC.

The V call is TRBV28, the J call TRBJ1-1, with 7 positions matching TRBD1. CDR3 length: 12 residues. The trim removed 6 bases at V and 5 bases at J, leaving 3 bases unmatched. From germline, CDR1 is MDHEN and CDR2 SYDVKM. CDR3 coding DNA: TGTGCCAGCAGATTACAGGGGACTGAAGCTTTCTTT. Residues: CASRLQGTEAFF.

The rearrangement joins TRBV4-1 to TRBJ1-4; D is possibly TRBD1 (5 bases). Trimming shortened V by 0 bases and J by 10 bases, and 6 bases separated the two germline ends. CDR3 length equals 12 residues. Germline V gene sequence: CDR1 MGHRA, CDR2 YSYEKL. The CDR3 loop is CASSQDTGKLFF. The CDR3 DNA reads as TGCGCCAGCAGCCAAGATACAGGAAAACTGTTTTTT.

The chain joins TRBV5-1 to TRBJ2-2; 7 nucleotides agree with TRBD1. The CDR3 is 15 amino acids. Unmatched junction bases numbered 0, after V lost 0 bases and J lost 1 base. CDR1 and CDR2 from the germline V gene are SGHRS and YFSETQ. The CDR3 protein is CASSLGQGNTGELFF. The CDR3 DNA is TGCGCCAGCAGCTTGGGACAGGGGAACACCGGGGAGCTGTTTTTT.

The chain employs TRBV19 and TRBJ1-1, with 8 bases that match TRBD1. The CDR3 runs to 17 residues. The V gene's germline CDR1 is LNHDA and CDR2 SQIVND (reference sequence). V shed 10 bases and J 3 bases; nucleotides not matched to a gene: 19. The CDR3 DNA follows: TGTGCCATTACCCCCCGAGGACAGGGCGTGGGGGACACTGAAGCTTTCTTT. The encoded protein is CAITPRGQGVGDTEAFF.

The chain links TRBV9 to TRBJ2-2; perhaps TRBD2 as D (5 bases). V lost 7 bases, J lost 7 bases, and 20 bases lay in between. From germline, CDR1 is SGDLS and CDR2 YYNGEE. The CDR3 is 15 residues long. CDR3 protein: CASGSDFTTGGELFF. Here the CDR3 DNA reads TGTGCCAGCGGGAGTGACTTTACGACGGGCGGGGAGCTGTTTTTT.

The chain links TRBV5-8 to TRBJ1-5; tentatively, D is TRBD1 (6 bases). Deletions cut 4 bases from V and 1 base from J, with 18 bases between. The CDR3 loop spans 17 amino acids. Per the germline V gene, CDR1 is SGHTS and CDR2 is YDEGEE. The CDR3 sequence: CASSTGTTISSNQPQHF. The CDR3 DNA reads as TGTGCCAGCAGCACCGGGACAACCATCTCGAGCAATCAGCCCCAGCATTTT.

The CDR3 nucleotides read TGTGCCAGCAGCCGTCCGGGGAGCGATACGCAGTATTTT. Amino acid sequence: CASSRPGSDTQYF. V gene TRBV6-6 combines with J gene TRBJ2-3, with D possibly TRBD2 on 5 matching bases. Deletions cut 6 bases from V and 6 bases from J, with 13 bases between. Germline V lookup: CDR1 MNHNY, CDR2 SVGAGI (reference sequence). The CDR3 sequence is 13 residues long.